The 27 T cell receptor beta chains in this list originate from one sample, sequenced in a study of T cells in localized non-small cell lung cancer. The repertoire was sequenced with immunoSEQ multiplex PCR; TCRdb's copy has only in-frame clones and lacks some. This sample has around 28,000 clones, with 85% to 90% found just once. Specimen: peripheral blood, collected before any cancer treatment. Receptors were obtained from a woman aged 18-50 years with stage I lung adenocarcinoma.

V is TRBV5-1 and J is TRBJ1-1; D is unclear. From germline, CDR1 is SGHRS and CDR2 YFSETQ. There are 13 residues in the CDR3. The germline V and J ends were trimmed by 5 bases and 1 base, with 9 bases remaining between them. The CDR3 DNA sequence: TGCGCCAGCAGTCTCTTACAGAACACTGAAGCTTTCTTT. Its translation is CASSLLQNTEAFF.

The rearrangement links TRBV4-3 to TRBJ1-2; tentative D call: TRBD1 (6 bases). The CDR3 is 16 residues long. V lost 0 bases and J lost 4, with 15 bases in between. The germline CDR1 and CDR2 sequences are LGHNA and YSLEER. CDR3 sequence reads: CASSQDTGTLFYGYTF. For the CDR3, the DNA is TGCGCCAGCAGCCAAGATACCGGGACACTATTCTATGGCTACACCTTC.

This chain connects TRBV25-1 to TRBJ2-5; no clear D. The CDR3 spans 17 residues. In germline, CDR1 is MGHDK, CDR2 SYGVNS. V was pared by 3 bases and J by 5 bases, with 22 bases between. Here the CDR3 reads CASSDGLVEPPWETQYF. The CDR3 bases are TGTGCCAGCAGTGACGGGTTAGTCGAGCCCCCATGGGAGACCCAGTACTTC. Drawing the rest from reference TRBV25-1 and TRBJ2-5, the complete variable domain is EADIYQTPRYLVIGTGKKITLECSQTMGHDKMYWYQQDPGMELHLIHYSYGVNSTEKGDLSSESTVSRIRTEHFPLTLESARPSHTSQYLCASSDGLVEPPWETQYFGPGTRLLVL.

The chain is built from TRBV7-8 and TRBJ2-7; D is uncertain. The CDR3 is 11 residues long. V lost 5 bases and J lost 2, with 4 bases in between. Per germline, CDR1 SGHVS and CDR2 FQNEAQ. The CDR3, as DNA: TGTGCCAGCAGCACCACCTACGAGCAGTACTTC. Protein product: CASSTTYEQYF.

The chain joins TRBV5-1 to TRBJ2-3; 7 bases fit TRBD2. Germline V lookup: CDR1 SGHRS, CDR2 YFSETQ. Trimming at V came to 4 bases and at J to 2 bases, leaving 4 bases not matched to a gene. The CDR3 runs to 14 residues. CDR3 coding DNA: TGCGCCAGCAGCCCGGGGACTACCACAGATACGCAGTATTTT. Protein: CASSPGTTTDTQYF. The variable domain in full, with the rest retrieved from reference TRBV5-1 and TRBJ2-3, is KAGVTQTPRYLIKTRGQQVTLSCSPISGHRSVSWYQQTPGQGLQFLFEYFSETQRNKGNFPGRFSGRQFSNSRSEMNVSTLELGDSALYLCASSPGTTTDTQYFGPGTRLTVL.

The J gene is TRBJ2-7, the V gene TRBV6-5; possibly TRBD1 for D (6 bases). CDR3 length: 13 amino acids. V lost 7 bases, J lost 1 base, and 11 bases lay in between. In germline, CDR1 is MNHEY, CDR2 SVGAGI. The CDR3 reads CASTPQGSYEQYF. CDR3 coding DNA: TGTGCCAGCACTCCACAGGGATCCTACGAGCAGTACTTC.

This clone showed up just once. The CDR3 DNA is TGTGCCAGCAGTTTATGGTGGGCAGGGGGGACTAGCACAGATACGCAGTATTTT. Translated, it gives CASSLWWAGGTSTDTQYF. This chain uses TRBV28 with TRBJ2-3; a possible D gene is TRBD1 (7 bases). The CDR3 contains 18 residues. Germline lookup yields CDR1 MDHEN and CDR2 SYDVKM. The V and J ends lost 0 bases and 0 bases respectively, with 16 bases between them.

The rearrangement links TRBV28 to TRBJ1-5; D gene uncertain. Per germline, CDR1 MDHEN and CDR2 SYDVKM. The CDR3 has 17 amino acids. V was clipped by 4 bases and J by 8 bases, with 24 bases between them. The CDR3 loop reads CASSSLSLGRALKPQHF. CDR3 coding DNA: TGTGCCAGCAGTTCCCTCTCTCTCGGGAGGGCACTGAAGCCCCAGCATTTT.

The chain employs TRBV10-1 and TRBJ2-1; D is unresolved. The germline V gene has CDR1 WNHNN and CDR2 SYGVQD (reference sequence). V lost 1 base, J lost 10 bases, and 8 bases lay in between. CDR3 length equals 12 residues. CDR3 in DNA: TGCGCCAGCAGTGAGTATTCTTGGGAGCAGTTCTTC. This sequence encodes CASSEYSWEQFF.

The rearrangement uses TRBV15 and TRBJ2-7, with D possibly TRBD1 on 5 matching bases. Per germline, CDR1 LNHNV and CDR2 YYDKDF (reference sequence). Trimming pared 8 bases from V and 0 bases from J, leaving 20 bases between. The CDR3 is made up of 16 amino acids. CDR3 loop: CATQGSYSTDSYEQYF. For the CDR3, the DNA is TGTGCCACCCAGGGCAGTTACTCTACCGACTCCTACGAGCAGTACTTC.

V and J are TRBV7-2 and TRBJ1-4, with D perhaps matching TRBD1 (5 bases). Germline lookup yields CDR1 SGHTA and CDR2 FQGNSA. Trimming stripped 1 base from V and 3 bases from J, with 21 bases between. The CDR3 length is 19 residues. This chain's CDR3 is CASSLVPGRGSDANEKLFF. The CDR3 DNA is TGTGCCAGCAGCTTAGTTCCGGGGCGGGGGTCCGACGCTAATGAAAAACTGTTTTTT.

The chain carries TRBV19 and TRBJ2-3, with 12 nucleotides matching TRBD2. This CDR3 has 18 amino acids. The junction had 13 bases not matched to a gene; V was cut back by 5 bases and J by 4 bases. Germline CDR1 is LNHDA and CDR2 is SQIVND (reference sequence). CDR3 protein: CASSALAGGGYQADTQYF. The CDR3 DNA sequence: TGTGCCAGTAGTGCACTAGCGGGAGGAGGTTATCAGGCAGATACGCAGTATTTT.

The CDR3: CASSTDSYEQYF. CDR3 sequence (DNA): TGTGCCAGCAGCACAGACAGCTACGAGCAGTACTTC. This sequence joins TRBV11-3 and TRBJ2-7; D possibly corresponds to TRBD1 (5 bases). This CDR3 contains 12 residues. Germline CDR1 reads SGHNT; CDR2 reads YENEEA. Trimming pared 5 bases from V and 3 bases from J, leaving 8 bases between.

The chain employs TRBV30 and TRBJ2-1, with no clear D. The CDR3 length is 14 residues. The germline gives CDR1 GTSNPN, CDR2 SVGIG (reference sequence). Deletions cut 4 bases from V and 5 bases from J, with 15 bases between. The CDR3 sequence: CAWTVVAHDNEQFF. For the CDR3, the DNA is TGTGCCTGGACGGTGGTAGCCCACGACAATGAGCAGTTCTTC.

The rearrangement links TRBV5-1 to TRBJ2-3; D is undetermined. Between the trimmed V and J ends, which lost 7 bases and 5 bases, there was a span of 8 bases. Germline V gene sequence: CDR1 SGHRS, CDR2 YFSETQ. CDR3 length: 11 residues. The CDR3 spells CASSNGDTQYF. CDR3 in DNA: TGCGCCAGCTCCAATGGAGATACGCAGTATTTT.

This clone showed up just once. The CDR3 reads CASSQGLGIDRYNEQFF. The CDR3 coding sequence is TGCGCCAGCAGCCAAGGGCTGGGGATCGATCGTTACAATGAGCAGTTCTTC. The V and J genes are TRBV4-1 and TRBJ2-1; D is uncertain. V was shortened by 1 base and J by 4 bases, with 17 bases between the two germline ends. There are 17 residues in the CDR3. CDR1 and CDR2 (germline): MGHRA, YSYEKL.

The gene calls are TRBV13 and TRBJ1-5; D ambiguous. This CDR3 contains 15 residues. Germline V gene lookup returns CDR1 PRHDT and CDR2 FYEKMQ (reference sequence). V was pared by 0 bases and J by 0 bases, with 6 bases between. The CDR3 bases are TGTGCCAGCAGCTTAGGGGCAGCTAGCAATCAGCCCCAGCATTTT. The encoded protein is CASSLGAASNQPQHF.

The chain has TRBV19 and TRBJ2-1, with 7 bases that match TRBD2. The V segment lost 3 bases and the J segment 4 bases; nucleotides outside the gene matches: 9. Germline-derived CDR1 and CDR2 are LNHDA and SQIVND (reference sequence). The CDR3 consists of 16 residues. The CDR3 loop reads CASSISLADLYNEQFF. Written as DNA, the CDR3 is TGTGCCAGTAGTATCTCGCTAGCGGACCTTTACAATGAGCAGTTCTTC.

V usage is TRBV18 and J usage is TRBJ2-1; D is unclear. This CDR3 comprises 15 residues. Per the germline V gene, CDR1 is KGHSH and CDR2 is LQKENI. Trimming took off 1 base at V and 0 bases at J, with 7 bases between the two ends. The CDR3 region is CASSPRRTSYNEQFF. The CDR3 nucleotides read TGTGCCAGCTCACCACGCCGTACCTCCTACAATGAGCAGTTCTTC.

This clone came up once. The chain joins TRBV2 to TRBJ1-5, with D tentatively TRBD1 (6 bases). The CDR3 is 15 amino acids. Germline V gives CDR1 SNHLY, CDR2 FYNNEI. V lost 3 bases and J 5 bases, leaving 14 bases between the germline ends. The DNA for the CDR3 is TGTGCCAGCAGTGAGTGGCTGGGACAAGATCAGCCCCAGCATTTT. The encoded protein is CASSEWLGQDQPQHF.

The rearrangement links TRBV9 to TRBJ2-1; 9 bases map to TRBD2. Per germline, CDR1 SGDLS and CDR2 YYNGEE. V shed 3 bases, J shed 6 bases, and the junction held 7 bases outside the gene matches. This CDR3 is built from 15 residues. CDR3 nucleotide sequence: TGTGCCAGCAGCGCTAGCGGGATTCTGAGCAATGAGCAGTTCTTC. The encoded protein is CASSASGILSNEQFF. The full variable domain, with the rest looked up from reference TRBV9 and TRBJ2-1, is DSGVTQTPKHLITATGQRVTLRCSPRSGDLSVYWYQQSLDQGLQFLIQYYNGEERAKGNILERFSAQQFPDLHSELNLSSLELGDSALYFCASSASGILSNEQFFGPGTRLTVL.

This clone was observed once. The rearrangement uses TRBV9 and TRBJ1-4; no firm D call. Germline CDR1 reads SGDLS; CDR2 reads YYNGEE. The CDR3 covers 14 residues. V was trimmed by 4 bases and J by 1 base, leaving 8 bases between them. The CDR3 DNA follows: TGTGCCAGCAGCCTATCGGTAACTAATGAAAAACTGTTTTTT. This translates into CASSLSVTNEKLFF.

The chain combines TRBV19 with TRBJ1-5; unclear D gene. CDR3 length equals 13 residues. The ends were cut back, 5 bases at V and 3 bases at J, with 8 bases in the middle. The germline V gene has CDR1 LNHDA and CDR2 SQIVND (reference sequence). CDR3 loop: CASSGGVNQPQHF. The CDR3 bases are TGTGCCAGTAGTGGTGGGGTCAATCAGCCCCAGCATTTT.

This chain joins TRBV2 and TRBJ1-1; TRBD1 aligns across 7 bases. This CDR3 comprises 14 residues. The V gene's germline CDR1 is SNHLY and CDR2 FYNNEI. V was pared by 6 bases and J by 1 base, with 5 bases of the junction left unmatched. This chain's CDR3 is CASSRQGRNTEAFF. CDR3 DNA sequence: TGTGCCAGCAGCCGACAGGGTCGGAACACTGAAGCTTTCTTT.

The rearrangement joins TRBV15 to TRBJ2-3; 11 nucleotides match TRBD2. CDR1 is LNHNV, CDR2 YYDKDF, per germline (reference sequence). The CDR3 is 16 amino acids. Trimming cost V 2 bases and J 6 bases; bases outside gene matches: 7. CDR3: CATSRLAGGSQDTQYF. CDR3 bases: TGTGCCACCAGCAGACTAGCGGGAGGCTCACAGGATACGCAGTATTTT.

The chain combines TRBV10-3 with TRBJ1-3; no clear D. V was clipped by 8 bases and J by 0 bases, with 11 bases between them. CDR3 length: 14 residues. Germline V lookup: CDR1 ENHRY, CDR2 SYGVKD. The CDR3 region is CAIQEANSGNTIYF. CDR3 in DNA: TGTGCCATCCAGGAGGCTAACTCTGGAAACACCATATATTTT.

The chain links TRBV5-6 to TRBJ2-7; tentatively, D is TRBD2 (6 bases). CDR1 SGHDT and CDR2 YYEEEE come from the germline V gene. The CDR3 is made up of 12 amino acids. Trimming left V 2 bases short and J 6 bases short, with 9 bases between. DNA for the CDR3: TGTGCCAGCAGCTTAGGAGGGCTCGAGCAGTACTTC. This encodes CASSLGGLEQYF.